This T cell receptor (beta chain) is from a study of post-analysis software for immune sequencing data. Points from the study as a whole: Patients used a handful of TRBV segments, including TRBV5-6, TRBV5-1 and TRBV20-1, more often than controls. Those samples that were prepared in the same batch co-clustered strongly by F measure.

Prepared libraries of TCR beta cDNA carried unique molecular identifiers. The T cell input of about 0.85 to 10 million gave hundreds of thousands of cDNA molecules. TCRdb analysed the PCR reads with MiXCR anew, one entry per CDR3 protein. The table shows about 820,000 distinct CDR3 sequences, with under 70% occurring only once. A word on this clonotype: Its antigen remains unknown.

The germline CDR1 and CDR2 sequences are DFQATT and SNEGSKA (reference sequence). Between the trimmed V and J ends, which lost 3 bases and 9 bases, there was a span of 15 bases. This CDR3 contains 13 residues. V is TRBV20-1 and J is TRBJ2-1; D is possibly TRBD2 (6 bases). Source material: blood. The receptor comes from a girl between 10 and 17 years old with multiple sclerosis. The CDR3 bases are TGCAGTGCTAGGGGCGGGGCTTCGGGTGAGCAGTTCTTC. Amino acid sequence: CSARGGASGEQFF.